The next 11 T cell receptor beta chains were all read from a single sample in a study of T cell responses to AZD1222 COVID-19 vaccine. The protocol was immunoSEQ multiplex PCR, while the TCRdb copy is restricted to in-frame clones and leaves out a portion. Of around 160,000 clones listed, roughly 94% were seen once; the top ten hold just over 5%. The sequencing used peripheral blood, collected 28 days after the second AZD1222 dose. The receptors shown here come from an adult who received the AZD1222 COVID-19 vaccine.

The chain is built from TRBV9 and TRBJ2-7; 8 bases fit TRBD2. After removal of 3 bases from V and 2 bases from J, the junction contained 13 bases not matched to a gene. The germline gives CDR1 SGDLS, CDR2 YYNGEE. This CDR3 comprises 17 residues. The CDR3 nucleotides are TGTGCCAGCAGCGCCGAGGGGAGCGGGAGACCCCCCTACGAGCAGTACTTC. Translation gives CASSAEGSGRPPYEQYF.

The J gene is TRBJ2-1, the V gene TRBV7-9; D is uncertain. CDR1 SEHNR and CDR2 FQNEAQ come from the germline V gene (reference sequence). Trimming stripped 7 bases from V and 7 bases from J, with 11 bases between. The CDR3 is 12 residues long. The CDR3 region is CASISLRNEQFF. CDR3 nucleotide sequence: TGTGCCAGCATCTCCTTACGGAATGAGCAGTTCTTC.

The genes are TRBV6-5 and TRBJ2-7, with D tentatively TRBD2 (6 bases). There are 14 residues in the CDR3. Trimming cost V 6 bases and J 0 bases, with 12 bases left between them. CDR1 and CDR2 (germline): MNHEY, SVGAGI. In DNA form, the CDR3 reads TGTGCCAGCAGCACCGGGGGAAGCTCCTACGAGCAGTACTTC. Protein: CASSTGGSSYEQYF.

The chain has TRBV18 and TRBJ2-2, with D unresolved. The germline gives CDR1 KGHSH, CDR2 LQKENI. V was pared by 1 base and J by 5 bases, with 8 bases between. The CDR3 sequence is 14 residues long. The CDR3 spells CASSPRDGTGELFF. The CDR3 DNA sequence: TGTGCCAGCTCACCACGAGATGGGACCGGGGAGCTGTTTTTT.

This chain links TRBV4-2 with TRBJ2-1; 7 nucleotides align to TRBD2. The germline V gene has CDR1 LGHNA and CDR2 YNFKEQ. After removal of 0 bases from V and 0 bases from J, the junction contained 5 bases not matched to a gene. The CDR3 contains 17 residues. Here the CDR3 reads CASSQDVGGSSYNEQFF. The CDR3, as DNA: TGTGCCAGCAGCCAAGATGTTGGCGGGAGCTCCTACAATGAGCAGTTCTTC.

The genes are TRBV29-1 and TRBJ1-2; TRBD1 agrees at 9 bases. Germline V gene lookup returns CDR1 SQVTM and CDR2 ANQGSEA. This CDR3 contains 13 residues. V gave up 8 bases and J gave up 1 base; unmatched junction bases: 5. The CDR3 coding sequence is TGCAGCTGTGGGACAGGGATTAACTATGGCTACACCTTC. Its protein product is CSCGTGINYGYTF.

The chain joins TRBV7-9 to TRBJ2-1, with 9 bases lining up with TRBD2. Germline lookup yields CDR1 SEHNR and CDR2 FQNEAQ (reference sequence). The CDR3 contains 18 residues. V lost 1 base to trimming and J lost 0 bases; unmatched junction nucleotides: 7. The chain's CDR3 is CASSLGPNSGSSYNEQFF. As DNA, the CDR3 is TGTGCCAGCAGCTTAGGCCCCAATAGCGGGAGCTCCTACAATGAGCAGTTCTTC.

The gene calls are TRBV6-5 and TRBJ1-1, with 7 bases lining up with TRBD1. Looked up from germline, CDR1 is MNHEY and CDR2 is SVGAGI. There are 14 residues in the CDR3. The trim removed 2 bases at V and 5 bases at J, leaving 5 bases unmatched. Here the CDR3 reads CASSYGQAKTEAFF. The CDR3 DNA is TGTGCCAGCAGTTACGGACAGGCGAAGACTGAAGCTTTCTTT.

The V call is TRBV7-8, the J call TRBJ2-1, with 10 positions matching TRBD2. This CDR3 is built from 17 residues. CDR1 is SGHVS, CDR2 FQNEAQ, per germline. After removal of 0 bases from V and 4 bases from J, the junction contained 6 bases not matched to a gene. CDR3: CASSLAILAGPYNEQFF. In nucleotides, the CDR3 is TGTGCCAGCAGCTTAGCAATACTAGCGGGACCTTACAATGAGCAGTTCTTC.

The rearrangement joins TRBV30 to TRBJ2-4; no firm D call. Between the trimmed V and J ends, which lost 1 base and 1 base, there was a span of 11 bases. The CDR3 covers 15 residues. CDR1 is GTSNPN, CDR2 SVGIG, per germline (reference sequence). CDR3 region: CAWSGGSPAKNIQYF. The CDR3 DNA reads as TGTGCCTGGAGTGGAGGAAGCCCCGCCAAAAACATTCAGTACTTC.

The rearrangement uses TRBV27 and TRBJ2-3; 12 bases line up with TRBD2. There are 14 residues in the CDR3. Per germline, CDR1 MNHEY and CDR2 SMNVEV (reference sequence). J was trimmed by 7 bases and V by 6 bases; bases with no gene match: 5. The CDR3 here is CASSLAGGLYTQYF. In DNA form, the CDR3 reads TGTGCCAGCAGCCTAGCGGGAGGGCTATATACGCAGTATTTT.